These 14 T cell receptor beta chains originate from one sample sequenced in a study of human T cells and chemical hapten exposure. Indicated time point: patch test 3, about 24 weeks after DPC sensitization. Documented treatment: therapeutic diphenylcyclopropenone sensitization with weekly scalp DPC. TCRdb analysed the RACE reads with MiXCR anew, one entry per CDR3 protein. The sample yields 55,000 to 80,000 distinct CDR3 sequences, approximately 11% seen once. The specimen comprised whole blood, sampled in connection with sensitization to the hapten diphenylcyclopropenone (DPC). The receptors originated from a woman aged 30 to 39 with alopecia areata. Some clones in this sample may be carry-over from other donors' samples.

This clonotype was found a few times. CDR3 residues: CASKTSGTNTGELFF. As DNA, the CDR3 is TGTGCCAGCAAGACTAGCGGGACGAACACCGGGGAGCTGTTTTTT. The J gene is TRBJ2-2, the V gene TRBV9; TRBD2 agrees at 11 bases. The CDR3 contains 15 residues. J lost 0 bases, V lost 6 bases, and 1 base had no gene match. Germline V CDR1 and CDR2: SGDLS, YYNGEE.

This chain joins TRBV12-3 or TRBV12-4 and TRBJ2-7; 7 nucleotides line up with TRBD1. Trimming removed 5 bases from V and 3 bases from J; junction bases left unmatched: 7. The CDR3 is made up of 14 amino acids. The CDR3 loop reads CASSPGDSSYEQYF. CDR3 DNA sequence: TGTGCCAGCAGTCCCGGGGACAGCAGCTACGAGCAGTACTTC.

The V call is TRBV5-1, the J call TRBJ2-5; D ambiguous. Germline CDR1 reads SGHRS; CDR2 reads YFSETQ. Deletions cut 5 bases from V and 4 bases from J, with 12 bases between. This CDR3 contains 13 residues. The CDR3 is CASSVSARETQYF. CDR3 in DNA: TGCGCCAGCAGTGTTTCGGCGCGAGAGACCCAGTACTTC.

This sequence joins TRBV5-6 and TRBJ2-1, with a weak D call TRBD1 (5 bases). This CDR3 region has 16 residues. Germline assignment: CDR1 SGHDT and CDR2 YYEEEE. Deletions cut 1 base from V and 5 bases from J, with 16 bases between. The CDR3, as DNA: TGTGCCAGCAGCTTGACCCGACAGAGAATCAACAATGAGCAGTTCTTC. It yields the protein CASSLTRQRINNEQFF.

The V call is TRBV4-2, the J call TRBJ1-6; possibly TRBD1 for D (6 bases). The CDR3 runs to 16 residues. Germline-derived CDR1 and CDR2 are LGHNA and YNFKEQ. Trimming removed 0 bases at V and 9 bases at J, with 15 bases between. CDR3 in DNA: TGTGCCAGCAGCCAAGATTTACCCAGGGGTGGTTCACCCCTCCACTTT. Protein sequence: CASSQDLPRGGSPLHF.

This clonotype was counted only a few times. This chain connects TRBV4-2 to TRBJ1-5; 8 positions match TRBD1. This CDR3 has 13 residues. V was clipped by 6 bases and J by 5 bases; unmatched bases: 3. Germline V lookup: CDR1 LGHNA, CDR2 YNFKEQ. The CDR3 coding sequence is TGTGCCAGCAGGCTGGACAGGGATCAGCCCCAGCATTTT. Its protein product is CASRLDRDQPQHF.

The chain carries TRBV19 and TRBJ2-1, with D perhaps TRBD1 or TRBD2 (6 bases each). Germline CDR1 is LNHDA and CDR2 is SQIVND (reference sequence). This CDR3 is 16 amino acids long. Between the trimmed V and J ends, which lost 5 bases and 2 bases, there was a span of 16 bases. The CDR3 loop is CASSEPQGGPYNEQFF. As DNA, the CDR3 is TGTGCCAGTAGTGAACCACAGGGAGGCCCCTACAATGAGCAGTTCTTC.

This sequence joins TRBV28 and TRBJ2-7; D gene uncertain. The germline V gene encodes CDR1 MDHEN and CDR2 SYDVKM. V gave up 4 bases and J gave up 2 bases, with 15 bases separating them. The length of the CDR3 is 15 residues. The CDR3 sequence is CASSSPGQPPYEQYF. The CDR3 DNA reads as TGTGCCAGCAGTTCGCCGGGCCAACCTCCCTACGAGCAGTACTTC. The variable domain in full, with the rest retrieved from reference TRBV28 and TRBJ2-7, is DVKVTQSSRYLVKRTGEKVFLECVQDMDHENMFWYRQDPGLGLRLIYFSYDVKMKEKGDIPEGYSVSREKKERFSLILESASTNQTSMYLCASSSPGQPPYEQYFGPGTRLTVT.

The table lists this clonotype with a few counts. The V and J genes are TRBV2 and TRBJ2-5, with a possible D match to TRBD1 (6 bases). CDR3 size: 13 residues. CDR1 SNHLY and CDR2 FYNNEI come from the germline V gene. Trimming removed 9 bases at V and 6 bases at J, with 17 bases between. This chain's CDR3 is CASKDGGGKTQYF. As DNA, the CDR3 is TGTGCCAGTAAAGATGGGGGCGGCAAGACCCAGTACTTC.

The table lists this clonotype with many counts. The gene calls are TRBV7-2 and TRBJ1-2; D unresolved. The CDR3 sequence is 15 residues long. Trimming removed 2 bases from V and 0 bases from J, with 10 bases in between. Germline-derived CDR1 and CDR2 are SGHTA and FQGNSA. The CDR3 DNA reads TGTGCCAGCAGCTTAAACGGCGGCACTAACTATGGCTACACCTTC. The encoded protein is CASSLNGGTNYGYTF.

DNA of the CDR3: TGTGCCAGCAGCCCTCTAGCGGGAGTAACCCATGAGCAGTTCTTC. This translates into CASSPLAGVTHEQFF. The rearrangement joins TRBV2 to TRBJ2-1; 10 bases fit TRBD2. Germline loops: CDR1 SNHLY, CDR2 FYNNEI. The CDR3 runs 15 residues. V lost 6 bases to trimming and J lost 8 bases; unmatched junction nucleotides: 10.

CDR3 DNA sequence: TGTGCCAGCAGTGAAGGAGGCCTTGGAAACACCATATATTTT. Translation gives CASSEGGLGNTIYF. The chain carries TRBV2 and TRBJ1-3; D is unclear. The germline V gene encodes CDR1 SNHLY and CDR2 FYNNEI. The CDR3 consists of 14 residues. V shed 1 base and J shed 3 bases, with 7 bases lying between them.

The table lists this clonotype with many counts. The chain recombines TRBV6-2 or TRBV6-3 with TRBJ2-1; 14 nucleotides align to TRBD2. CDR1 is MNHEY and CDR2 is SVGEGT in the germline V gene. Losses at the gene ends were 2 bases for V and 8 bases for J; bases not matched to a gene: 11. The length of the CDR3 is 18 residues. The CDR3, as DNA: TGTGCCAGCAGTTACCGCAGGCCCGGGACTAGCGGGGGCGATGAGCAGTTCTTC. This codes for CASSYRRPGTSGGDEQFF.

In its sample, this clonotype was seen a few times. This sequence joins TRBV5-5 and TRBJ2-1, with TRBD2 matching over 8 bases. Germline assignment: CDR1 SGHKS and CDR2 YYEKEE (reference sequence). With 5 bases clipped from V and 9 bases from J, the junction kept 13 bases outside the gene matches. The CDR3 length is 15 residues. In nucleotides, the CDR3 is TGTGCCAGCAGGGCCGGGACTAGAAGCCTGAGTGAGCAGTTCTTC. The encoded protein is CASRAGTRSLSEQFF.